This passage covers 31 T cell receptor beta chains from one sample sequenced in a study of T cell responses to AZD1222 COVID-19 vaccine. Assay: immunoSEQ multiplex PCR; the TCRdb copy retains only in-frame clones and omits some. The sample lists 150,000 or so clones, 80% to 90% occurring once. Source: peripheral blood, taken on day 0 of MenACWY control vaccination. The origin of the receptors is an adult in good health.

The chain is built from TRBV27 and TRBJ1-5, with a possible D match to TRBD1 (5 bases). The CDR3 spans 16 residues. The V gene's germline CDR1 is MNHEY and CDR2 SMNVEV (reference sequence). Trimming shortened V by 5 bases and J by 6 bases, and 20 bases separated the two germline ends. Here the CDR3 reads CASSPLTKGRGQPQHF. In DNA, the CDR3 is TGTGCCAGCAGTCCTCTGACGAAGGGGAGAGGTCAGCCCCAGCATTTT.

Only a few counts were recorded for this clone. This chain joins TRBV7-7 and TRBJ1-3; TRBD1 matches 7 bases. The CDR3 runs 15 residues. Germline CDR1 and CDR2: SSHAT and FNYEAQ (reference sequence). Trimming took 2 bases from V and 2 from J; bases not matched to a gene: 3. The CDR3 loop reads CASSLRQGPGNTIYF. Written as DNA, the CDR3 is TGTGCCAGCAGCTTAAGACAGGGCCCTGGAAACACCATATATTTT.

V gene TRBV5-4 combines with J gene TRBJ2-3; possibly TRBD2 for D (6 bases). CDR3 length equals 14 residues. CDR1 SGHNT and CDR2 YYREEE come from the germline V gene (reference sequence). The V gene lost 5 bases and the J gene lost 2 bases, with 12 bases spanning the gap. The CDR3 coding sequence is TGTGCCAGCAGTCCCGGGACTCCCACAGATACGCAGTATTTT. Translated, it gives CASSPGTPTDTQYF.

The chain recombines TRBV6-5 with TRBJ2-7; a possible D gene is TRBD1 (6 bases). Trimming shortened V by 7 bases and J by 3 bases, and 13 bases separated the two germline ends. This CDR3 is 13 amino acids long. The germline gives CDR1 MNHEY, CDR2 SVGAGI. The CDR3 protein is CASIAGELYEQYV. CDR3 bases: TGTGCCAGCATAGCAGGGGAACTCTACGAGCAGTACGTC.

This chain joins TRBV7-9 and TRBJ1-5, with unresolved D. Germline loops: CDR1 SEHNR, CDR2 FQNEAQ (reference sequence). This CDR3 is 12 amino acids long. V dropped 3 bases and J dropped 11 bases, with 11 bases sitting between them. CDR3 in DNA: TGTGCCAGCAGCTTGAACAGTGGATCCCAGCATTTT. Encoded protein: CASSLNSGSQHF.

The chain links TRBV24-1 to TRBJ2-1; 11 bases agree with TRBD2. CDR1 and CDR2 (germline): KGHDR, SFDVKD. Trimming at V came to 3 bases and at J to 8 bases, leaving 5 bases not matched to a gene. The CDR3 is 15 amino acids. The CDR3, as DNA: TGTGCCACCAGTGATCTAGGACTAGCGGGCGATGAGCAGTTCTTC. Translation: CATSDLGLAGDEQFF.

The V call is TRBV7-2, the J call TRBJ1-1; D possibly corresponds to TRBD1 (6 bases). Germline assignment: CDR1 SGHTA and CDR2 FQGNSA. V was trimmed by 5 bases and J by 9 bases, leaving 16 bases between them. This CDR3 contains 13 residues. The CDR3 loop reads CASSPGWGGKAFF. The CDR3 bases are TGTGCCAGCAGCCCCGGATGGGGGGGCAAAGCTTTCTTT.

The chain combines TRBV6-5 with TRBJ2-5, with D possibly matching TRBD2 (5 bases). V gave up 2 bases and J gave up 9 bases, with 10 bases separating them. The CDR3 is 12 amino acids. Per the germline V gene, CDR1 is MNHEY and CDR2 is SVGAGI. The CDR3 is CASSYTGRAQYF. The CDR3 DNA sequence: TGTGCCAGCAGTTACACCGGGCGGGCCCAGTACTTC.

The chain couples TRBV7-2 to TRBJ2-7; D not certain. V lost 1 base and J 4 bases, leaving 8 bases between the germline ends. CDR1 is SGHTA and CDR2 is FQGNSA in the germline V gene. The CDR3 contains 13 residues. The DNA of the CDR3 is TGTGCCAGCAGCTTAGACAGCATTTACGAGCAGTACTTC. This translates into CASSLDSIYEQYF. Full variable domain (missing parts from reference TRBV7-2 and TRBJ2-7): GAGVSQSPSNKVTEKGKDVELRCDPISGHTALYWYRQSLGQGLEFLIYFQGNSAPDKSGLPSDRFSAERTGGSVSTLTIQRTQQEDSAVYLCASSLDSIYEQYFGPGTRLTVT.

CDR3 sequence reads: CASSGGRDRSNQPQHF. Here the CDR3 DNA reads TGTGCCAGCAGTGGGGGACGGGACCGTAGCAATCAGCCCCAGCATTTT. The chain uses TRBV6-4 and TRBJ1-5; TRBD1 is a possible D gene (5 bases). From germline, CDR1 is MRHNA and CDR2 SNTAGT. The CDR3 loop spans 16 amino acids. V lost 4 bases and J 0 bases, leaving 13 bases between the germline ends.

The CDR3 nucleotides read TGTGCCAGCAGCCAAAATCGTGCACCCACGGGTACCGGGGAGCTGTTTTTT. This encodes CASSQNRAPTGTGELFF. This chain joins TRBV3-1 (or the pseudogene TRBV3-2) and TRBJ2-2; unclear D gene. Trimming stripped 2 bases from V and 5 bases from J, with 18 bases between. The germline CDR1 and CDR2 sequences are LGHDT and YNNKEL (reference sequence). The CDR3 length is 17 residues.

This rearrangement joins TRBV7-9 to TRBJ2-5; D gene uncertain. The CDR3 has 11 amino acids. Trimming took 5 bases from V and 5 from J, leaving 6 bases between them. The germline V gene has CDR1 SEHNR and CDR2 FQNEAQ (reference sequence). The CDR3 bases are TGTGCCAGCAGCGGTCGGGAGACCCAGTACTTC. This codes for CASSGRETQYF.

V gene TRBV10-3 combines with J gene TRBJ2-5; perhaps TRBD1 as D (6 bases). V lost 3 bases, J lost 0 bases, and 14 bases lay in between. The CDR3 has 16 amino acids. Per the germline V gene, CDR1 is ENHRY and CDR2 is SYGVKD. In nucleotides, the CDR3 is TGTGCCATCAGTGATTCCGGGACATCTAACCAAGAGACCCAGTACTTC. Translated: CAISDSGTSNQETQYF.

The rearrangement links TRBV29-1 to TRBJ1-1, with D unresolved. Trimming removed 5 bases from V and 2 bases from J, with 3 bases in between. The CDR3 extends over 10 amino acids. Looked up from germline, CDR1 is SQVTM and CDR2 is ANQGSEA. This CDR3 reads CSVRNTEAFF. DNA for the CDR3: TGCAGCGTTCGAAACACTGAAGCTTTCTTT. Full variable domain (remainder filled in from reference TRBV29-1 and TRBJ1-1): SAVISQKPSRDICQRGTSLTIQCQVDSQVTMMFWYRQQPGQSLTLIATANQGSEATYESGFVIDKFPISRPNLTFSTLTVSNMSPEDSSIYLCSVRNTEAFFGQGTRLTVV.

The chain links TRBV12-3 or TRBV12-4 to TRBJ2-7, with 8 nucleotides matching TRBD1. The CDR3 loop spans 13 amino acids. With V trimmed by 6 bases and J by 5 bases, 6 bases remained unmatched. This CDR3 reads CASRETGENEQYF. The CDR3 region has the DNA TGTGCCAGCAGGGAGACAGGGGAGAACGAGCAGTACTTC.

The V and J genes are TRBV24-1 and TRBJ2-3; the match to TRBD2 covers 11 bases. There are 16 residues in the CDR3. Per the germline V gene, CDR1 is KGHDR and CDR2 is SFDVKD. Trimming took 4 bases from V and 0 from J; bases not matched to a gene: 2. CDR3 amino acids: CATSDIAGGSTDTQYF. In DNA form, the CDR3 reads TGTGCCACCAGTGACATAGCGGGAGGGAGCACAGATACGCAGTATTTT.

J is TRBJ2-1 and V is TRBV19; 10 nucleotides agree with TRBD1. V lost 5 bases to trimming and J lost 0 bases; unmatched junction nucleotides: 4. The CDR3 has 16 residues. CDR1 LNHDA and CDR2 SQIVND come from the germline V gene (reference sequence). The CDR3 nucleotides are TGTGCCAGTAGTCCAGGACAGGGGGGCTCCTACAATGAGCAGTTCTTC. Translation gives CASSPGQGGSYNEQFF.

The chain joins TRBV7-9 to TRBJ1-5, with D perhaps TRBD1 (6 bases). The V and J ends lost 5 bases and 0 bases respectively, with 8 bases between them. CDR1 and CDR2 (germline): SEHNR, FQNEAQ (reference sequence). The length of the CDR3 is 14 residues. The CDR3 loop reads CASSLRGSNQPQHF. For the CDR3, the DNA is TGTGCCAGCAGCCTCAGGGGTAGCAATCAGCCCCAGCATTTT.

The chain is built from TRBV3-1 (or the pseudogene TRBV3-2) and TRBJ2-3; no reliable D call. The germline gives CDR1 LGHDT, CDR2 YNNKEL (reference sequence). V dropped 0 bases and J dropped 0 bases, with 7 bases sitting between them. The CDR3 covers 15 residues. The CDR3 DNA is TGTGCCAGCAGCCAAGAAGTGGTAAGCACAGATACGCAGTATTTT. It specifies CASSQEVVSTDTQYF.

V and J are TRBV30 and TRBJ1-1; a weak D match, TRBD1 (6 bases). Germline V gives CDR1 GTSNPN, CDR2 SVGIG (reference sequence). The CDR3 length is 14 residues. V lost 2 bases and J 4 bases, leaving 14 bases between the germline ends. The CDR3 is CAWSSGQQATEAFF. CDR3 sequence (DNA): TGTGCCTGGAGTTCTGGACAGCAAGCCACTGAAGCTTTCTTT.

The V gene is TRBV25-1, the J gene TRBJ2-1, with TRBD1 as a possible D gene (5 bases). V was clipped by 6 bases and J by 6 bases, with 9 bases between them. This CDR3 has 12 residues. CDR1 is MGHDK and CDR2 is SYGVNS in the germline V gene. In nucleotides, the CDR3 is TGTGCCAGCAGGGGGCAGGGCAATGAGCAGTTCTTC. Its protein product is CASRGQGNEQFF.

This sequence joins TRBV11-3 and TRBJ2-7, with 13 bases identical to TRBD2. Trimming at V came to 5 bases and at J to 0 bases, leaving 13 bases not matched to a gene. Germline V gene sequence: CDR1 SGHNT, CDR2 YENEEA. The CDR3 length is 19 residues. The CDR3 DNA sequence: TGTGCCAGCAGCGGCACGGGACTAGCGGGATCCCAGAGCTCCTACGAGCAGTACTTC. This gives the protein CASSGTGLAGSQSSYEQYF.

The rearrangement joins TRBV7-2 to TRBJ1-4; 7 positions agree with TRBD1. Germline V gives CDR1 SGHTA, CDR2 FQGNSA. J lost 7 bases, V lost 0 bases, and 8 bases had no gene match. CDR3 size: 16 residues. The CDR3: CASSLALEGAGEKLFF. The CDR3 DNA reads as TGTGCCAGCAGCTTAGCCCTAGAGGGGGCCGGTGAAAAACTGTTTTTT.

The chain employs TRBV9 and TRBJ2-2; D is perhaps TRBD2 (6 bases). The CDR3 has 15 amino acids. Germline V gene sequence: CDR1 SGDLS, CDR2 YYNGEE. V dropped 4 bases and J dropped 5 bases, with 15 bases sitting between them. The CDR3 loop reads CASSSAGGRTGELFF. In DNA, the CDR3 is TGTGCCAGCAGCTCCGCCGGGGGAAGGACCGGGGAGCTGTTTTTT.

The chain employs TRBV15 and TRBJ2-1, with 16 bases identical to TRBD2. The CDR3 totals 23 residues. CDR1 LNHNV and CDR2 YYDKDF come from the germline V gene (reference sequence). Trimming removed 2 bases from V and 0 bases from J; junction bases left unmatched: 16. CDR3 sequence reads: CATSRTSDLPGLAGGSSYNEQFF. The CDR3 region has the DNA TGTGCCACCAGCAGAACATCAGACTTACCGGGACTAGCGGGAGGGAGCTCCTACAATGAGCAGTTCTTC.

The V gene is TRBV11-2, the J gene TRBJ2-5; 8 bases align to TRBD2. CDR1 and CDR2 (germline): SGHAT, FQNNGV. V shed 1 base and J 5 bases; nucleotides not matched to a gene: 6. This CDR3 comprises 15 residues. The CDR3 sequence: CASSLVAGRIETQYF. CDR3 DNA: TGTGCCAGCAGCTTAGTAGCGGGGCGAATTGAGACCCAGTACTTC.

This clone was seen only once. The chain uses TRBV5-8 and TRBJ2-7, with D possibly TRBD1 on 5 matching bases. V lost 5 bases and J lost 7, with 10 bases in between. CDR3 size: 11 residues. Germline CDR1 SGHTS, CDR2 YDEGEE. The CDR3 loop reads CASRGVGEQYF. In DNA form, the CDR3 reads TGTGCCAGCAGAGGGGTAGGGGAGCAGTACTTC. The variable domain in full, completed from reference TRBV5-8 and TRBJ2-7, reads EAGVTQSPTHLIKTRGQQATLRCSPISGHTSVYWYQQALGLGLQFLLWYDEGEERNRGNFPPRFSGRQFPNYSSELNVNALELEDSALYLCASRGVGEQYFGPGTRLTVT.

This rearrangement joins TRBV6-5 to TRBJ1-3, with 8 positions matching TRBD1. This CDR3 contains 15 residues. The germline CDR1 and CDR2 sequences are MNHEY and SVGAGI. V was pared by 9 bases and J by 0 bases, with 7 bases of the junction left unmatched. CDR3 sequence reads: CASINTGGSGNTIYF. The CDR3 coding sequence is TGTGCCAGTATAAATACAGGGGGCTCTGGAAACACCATATATTTT.

This clone appeared a single time. The V call is TRBV21-1, the J call TRBJ1-2. TRBV21-1 is annotated as a pseudogene. CDR3 length equals 16 residues. The CDR3: CASSTLGERGAYGYTF. The CDR3 DNA is TGTGCCAGCAGCACGCTGGGGGAGAGAGGAGCCTATGGCTACACCTTC.

This clone was recorded once. The chain employs TRBV3-1 (or the pseudogene TRBV3-2) and TRBJ2-7; maybe TRBD2 (6 bases). V was clipped by 1 base and J by 1 base, with 11 bases between them. The CDR3 spans 15 residues. In germline, CDR1 is LGHDT, CDR2 YNNKEL (reference sequence). CDR3 sequence (DNA): TGTGCCAGCAGCCAAGGGCGGGGTCAGTCCTACGAGCAGTACGTC. Amino acid sequence: CASSQGRGQSYEQYV.

The chain joins TRBV11-2 to TRBJ2-7, with 10 bases that match TRBD1. Unmatched junction bases numbered 5, after V lost 6 bases and J lost 3 bases. CDR3 length: 14 amino acids. Germline CDR1 and CDR2: SGHAT and FQNNGV. The CDR3 spells CASRHGQGDYEQYV. DNA for the CDR3: TGTGCCAGCAGACATGGACAGGGGGACTACGAGCAGTACGTC.